A single sample gave rise to the 27 T cell receptor beta chains below, sequenced in a study of breast tumors, draining lymph nodes, adjacent tissues. TCRdb processed the multiplex PCR reads anew with MiXCR; each CDR3 protein has one entry. The sample lists about 180,000 distinct CDR3 sequences; around a third were seen once. Breast cancer patients provided tissue from their axillary draining lymph nodes. The sample consisted of axillary lymph node tissue. The origin of the receptors is a female donor with breast cancer. Some clones in this sample may be carry-over from other donors' samples.

This clonotype was observed a handful of times. Since a much larger clone is just one base distant, this may be a read error. The chain joins TRBV9 to TRBJ1-2, with D perhaps matching TRBD1 (5 bases). In germline, CDR1 is SGDLS, CDR2 YYNGEE. CDR3 length equals 13 residues. V lost 0 bases and J 4 bases, leaving 7 bases between the germline ends. The CDR3 here is CASSVGDAYGYTF. CDR3 nucleotide sequence: TGTGCCAGCAGCGTAGGGGACGCCTATGGCTACACCTTC.

This clonotype was seen at least ten times. The J gene is TRBJ1-3, the V gene TRBV9; D not certain. Trimming cost V 0 bases and J 0 bases, with 7 bases left between them. This CDR3 has 15 residues. Germline V CDR1 and CDR2: SGDLS, YYNGEE. CDR3 coding DNA: TGTGCCAGCAGCGTAGATGGGAACTCTGGAAACACCATATATTTT. It specifies CASSVDGNSGNTIYF.

The chain uses TRBV9 and TRBJ1-2; tentative D call: TRBD1 (6 bases). CDR3 length equals 17 residues. The V and J ends lost 0 bases and 8 bases respectively, with 23 bases between them. Germline CDR1 is SGDLS and CDR2 is YYNGEE. The CDR3 sequence is CASSVGGPDRVSSGYTF. CDR3 coding DNA: TGTGCCAGCAGCGTAGGGGGGCCAGACAGAGTCTCCTCCGGCTACACCTTC. The full variable domain, its missing parts supplied by reference TRBV9 and TRBJ1-2, is DSGVTQTPKHLITATGQRVTLRCSPRSGDLSVYWYQQSLDQGLQFLIQYYNGEERAKGNILERFSAQQFPDLHSELNLSSLELGDSALYFCASSVGGPDRVSSGYTFGSGTRLTVV.

This clonotype was recorded at least ten times. V is TRBV2 and J is TRBJ1-5; no clear D. The CDR3 is 17 amino acids. Germline V CDR1 and CDR2: SNHLY, FYNNEI. The V gene lost 0 bases and the J gene lost 4 bases, with 16 bases spanning the gap. CDR3 loop: CASSEAPGKGRNQPQHF. The DNA for the CDR3 is TGTGCCAGCAGTGAAGCGCCTGGGAAGGGCCGGAATCAGCCCCAGCATTTT.

This chain uses TRBV13 with TRBJ1-1; D gene ambiguous. Germline lookup yields CDR1 PRHDT and CDR2 FYEKMQ (reference sequence). The CDR3 length is 12 residues. Trimming removed 1 base at V and 10 bases at J, with 10 bases between. The CDR3 spells CASSLDSLGAFF. CDR3 bases: TGTGCCAGCAGCTTAGACAGCCTGGGAGCTTTCTTT.

With regard to this clonotype: This CDR3 fails to terminate in the conserved phenylalanine or tryptophan, so it likely reflects a read error. V and J are TRBV10-2 and TRBJ2-1, with 8 positions matching TRBD1. From germline, CDR1 is WSHSY and CDR2 SAAADI. The CDR3 consists of 13 residues. CDR3 in amino acids: CANSWTGNNEQFS. The CDR3 nucleotides read TGCGCCAACAGTTGGACAGGGAATAATGAGCAGTTCTCC.

The chain uses TRBV2 and TRBJ1-2; D may be TRBD1 (5 bases). V was clipped by 10 bases and J by 4 bases, with 16 bases between them. The germline gives CDR1 SNHLY, CDR2 FYNNEI. This CDR3 is 13 amino acids long. The CDR3 region has the DNA TGTGCCACCGGGGCAGCCGCTTCCTATGGCTACACCTTC. Translating gives CATGAAASYGYTF.

As for this clonotype: Being one base from a much bigger clone, this may be a read error. The rearrangement links TRBV5-1 to TRBJ2-5, with D unclear. Germline CDR1 and CDR2: SGHRS and YFSETQ. The CDR3 loop spans 11 amino acids. In DNA, the CDR3 is TGCGCCAGCAGCCCACAAGGGACCCAGTACTTC. Amino acid sequence: CASSPQGTQYF.

CDR3: CAIKASGLTDTQYF. DNA of the CDR3: TGTGCCATCAAGGCTAGCGGGCTCACAGATACGCAGTATTTT. The chain has TRBV10-3 and TRBJ2-3; TRBD2 matches at 8 bases. The CDR3 has 14 amino acids. Germline V gene sequence: CDR1 ENHRY, CDR2 SYGVKD. Trimming at V came to 7 bases and at J to 2 bases, leaving 5 bases not matched to a gene.

The CDR3 coding sequence is TGTGCCAGCAGCCGACAGAGCAATCAGCCCCAGCATTTT. Amino acids: CASSRQSNQPQHF. The chain joins TRBV27 to TRBJ1-5; D is possibly TRBD1 (5 bases). This CDR3 region has 13 residues. Trimming took 6 bases from V and 1 from J, leaving 7 bases between them. CDR1 and CDR2 from the germline V gene are MNHEY and SMNVEV (reference sequence).

This clonotype was counted only a few times. This chain connects TRBV4-2 to TRBJ1-1, with a tentative D call TRBD1 (6 bases). Trimming shortened V by 1 base and J by 1 base, and 13 bases separated the two germline ends. CDR1 is LGHNA and CDR2 is YNFKEQ in the germline V gene. This CDR3 is 16 amino acids long. Here the CDR3 DNA reads TGTGCCAGCAGCCAAGCCGGAGGGGGTAGGAACACTGAAGCTTTCTTT. Translated, it gives CASSQAGGGRNTEAFF.

V gene TRBV4-2 combines with J gene TRBJ1-4; TRBD1 might be the D (6 bases). Germline CDR1 LGHNA, CDR2 YNFKEQ. Between the trimmed V and J ends, which lost 0 bases and 1 base, there was a span of 18 bases. The length of the CDR3 is 19 residues. The CDR3 DNA is TGTGCCAGCAGCCAAGATCCAGGACAGAGTAAAGGAACTAATGAAAAACTGTTTTTT. It yields the protein CASSQDPGQSKGTNEKLFF.

Turning to this clonotype: At one boundary the junction diverges from the germline segment, which might be a read error. In nucleotides, the CDR3 is TGTGCCAGCAGTGATATGACAGGGGCGGAAAATGAAGCTTTC. Residues: CASSDMTGAENEAF. This chain joins TRBV2 and TRBJ2-6; 8 positions agree with TRBD1. This CDR3 is 14 amino acids long. The germline V gene encodes CDR1 SNHLY and CDR2 FYNNEI.

This clonotype was observed many times. V and J are TRBV13 and TRBJ2-5, with 7 bases lining up with TRBD1. V gave up 5 bases and J gave up 2 bases; unmatched junction bases: 5. The CDR3 is made up of 14 amino acids. Germline V CDR1 and CDR2: PRHDT, FYEKMQ (reference sequence). CDR3 bases: TGTGCCAGCAGCCCAGAGGGACAGCAAGAGACCCAGTACTTC. Its translation: CASSPEGQQETQYF.

With regard to this clonotype: Germline and junction disagree at one end, which may indicate a read error. The rearrangement uses TRBV19 and TRBJ2-1; D may be TRBD1 (5 bases). CDR3 length: 12 amino acids. Germline V lookup: CDR1 LNHDA, CDR2 SQIVND (reference sequence). CDR3: CASSIASGSEAF. In DNA form, the CDR3 reads TGTGCCAGTAGTATAGCTTCAGGGTCCGAAGCTTTC.

Comments on this clonotype: The conserved closing phenylalanine or tryptophan is absent in this CDR3, likely reflecting a read error. The chain links TRBV28 to TRBJ2-3, with 10 bases lining up with TRBD2. The V segment lost 6 bases and the J segment 0 bases; nucleotides outside the gene matches: 6. The length of the CDR3 is 16 residues. The germline CDR1 and CDR2 sequences are MDHEN and SYDVKM. The CDR3 here is CASSPGLAVSTDTQYL. The CDR3 DNA reads TGTGCCAGCAGCCCTGGACTAGCGGTTAGCACAGATACGCAGTATTTG.

V usage is TRBV27 and J usage is TRBJ2-7; D gene ambiguous. Trimming took off 6 bases at V and 2 bases at J, with 17 bases between the two ends. The CDR3 consists of 15 residues. Germline CDR1 reads MNHEY; CDR2 reads SMNVEV (reference sequence). The CDR3 region has the DNA TGTGCCAGCAGAATACGACCCGCGCCAGCCTACGAGCAGTACTTC. Translating it yields CASRIRPAPAYEQYF.

With respect to this clonotype: Given a much more abundant clone one base away, this may be a read error. The V call is TRBV30, the J call TRBJ2-6, with a weak D call TRBD1 (5 bases). This CDR3 region has 14 residues. The germline gives CDR1 GTSNPN, CDR2 SVGIG (reference sequence). CDR3 residues: CAWNRASGANVLIF. CDR3 DNA sequence: TGTGCCTGGAATCGGGCCTCTGGGGCCAACGTCCTGATTTTC.

The gene calls are TRBV7-2 and TRBJ1-4, with 7 positions matching TRBD1. Germline CDR1 SGHTA, CDR2 FQGNSA. The J segment lost 7 bases and the V segment lost 1 base, leaving 9 bases of the junction unmatched. This CDR3 comprises 16 residues. The CDR3 DNA reads TGTGCCAGCAGCTTAGGGGGGACAGCCCACCGTGAAAAACTGTTTTTT. Translating gives CASSLGGTAHREKLFF.

This clonotype has just a few counts. This may stem from a read error, because a much larger clone lies one nucleotide away. The genes are TRBV12-3 or TRBV12-4 and TRBJ1-4; TRBD1 agrees at 7 bases. CDR3 length: 16 residues. CDR3 coding DNA: TGTGCCAGCAGCCCAGACAGGGCCACAACTAATGAAAAACTGCTTTTT. Its translation is CASSPDRATTNEKLLF.

V is TRBV9 and J is TRBJ1-2; 8 bases match TRBD1. Germline CDR1 and CDR2: SGDLS and YYNGEE. There are 12 residues in the CDR3. The CDR3 spells CAQTGVSSGYTF. CDR3 nucleotides: TGTGCTCAGACAGGGGTCTCCTCTGGCTACACCTTC.

This clonotype was seen only once. V usage is TRBV20-1 and J usage is TRBJ1-2; tentative D call: TRBD1 (5 bases). Trimming cost V 5 bases and J 8 bases, with 21 bases left between them. The CDR3 sequence is 14 residues long. Germline CDR1 and CDR2: DFQATT and SNEGSKA (reference sequence). The CDR3 DNA follows: TGCAGTGCTGCGGGGTCGACAGCAGCCGGGGGCTACACCTTC. Translated: CSAAGSTAAGGYTF.

This clonotype has at least ten counts. The V and J genes are TRBV9 and TRBJ2-5; no clear D gene. The V and J ends lost 0 bases and 4 bases respectively, with 13 bases between them. This CDR3 has 15 amino acids. From germline, CDR1 is SGDLS and CDR2 YYNGEE. The chain's CDR3 is CASSVATASGETQYF. Here the CDR3 DNA reads TGTGCCAGCAGCGTAGCTACGGCCTCCGGAGAGACCCAGTACTTC.

J is TRBJ1-4 and V is TRBV4-2; maybe TRBD1 (5 bases). V was pared by 1 base and J by 6 bases, with 9 bases between. Germline values: CDR1 LGHNA, CDR2 YNFKEQ. The length of the CDR3 is 14 residues. This CDR3 is CASSQGLGDEKLFF. CDR3 DNA: TGTGCCAGCAGCCAAGGACTAGGGGATGAAAAACTGTTTTTT.

At least ten counts were recorded for this clonotype. The chain is built from TRBV11-3 and TRBJ2-5; D possibly corresponds to TRBD2 (5 bases). This CDR3 comprises 15 residues. CDR1 and CDR2 (germline): SGHNT, YENEEA. The ends were cut back, 6 bases at V and 5 bases at J, with 19 bases in the middle. CDR3 DNA sequence: TGTGCCAGCAGTCGGACTCTTCAATTGGAGGAGACCCAGTACTTC. This translates into CASSRTLQLEETQYF.

This clonotype was picked up many times. The chain couples TRBV5-5 to TRBJ1-2; D is ambiguous. CDR1 and CDR2 (germline): SGHKS, YYEKEE (reference sequence). The CDR3 spans 13 residues. The germline V and J ends were trimmed by 3 bases and 6 bases, with 12 bases remaining between them. The CDR3 sequence: CASSWLGRDGYTF. CDR3 sequence (DNA): TGTGCCAGCAGCTGGCTCGGGCGGGATGGCTACACCTTC. The entire variable domain, with the rest obtained from reference TRBV5-5 and TRBJ1-2, is as follows: DAGVTQSPTHLIKTRGQQVTLRCSPISGHKSVSWYQQVLGQGPQFIFQYYEKEERGRGNFPDRFSARQFPNYSSELNVNALLLGDSALYLCASSWLGRDGYTFGSGTRLTVV.

Many counts were recorded for this clonotype. The rearrangement uses TRBV19 and TRBJ1-2; D unclear. This CDR3 spans 13 amino acids. Trimming left V 2 bases short and J 5 bases short, with 9 bases between. Germline loops: CDR1 LNHDA, CDR2 SQIVND (reference sequence). As DNA, the CDR3 is TGTGCCAGTAGTATACGACGGAATTATGGCTACACCTTC. The encoded protein is CASSIRRNYGYTF.